This TCR beta chain was profiled in a study of blood T cell repertoires in COVID-19. The age range of participants was about 18 to 95 years, with residence in under 25 US areas. What the recovered Cohort 3 donors had was two negative PCRs, clearance, or symptom resolution. Germline values: CDR1 LGHDT, CDR2 YNNKEL (reference sequence). V shed 2 bases, J shed 8 bases, and the junction held 4 bases outside the gene matches. This CDR3 contains 15 residues. Sequencing used immunoSEQ multiplex PCR; TCRdb keeps in-frame clones, though not all of them. The sample carries roughly 250,000 clones, around 87% recorded once.

The chain combines TRBV3-1 (or the pseudogene TRBV3-2) with TRBJ1-4, with 11 bases that match TRBD1. The sequencing sample was made of PBMCs or T cells enriched from blood (not recorded which). This clonotype originated in a woman in her forties or fifties who had recovered from COVID-19. CDR3 in amino acids: CASSQTRTGGEKLFF. In nucleotides, the CDR3 is TGTGCCAGCAGCCAAACCCGGACAGGGGGCGAAAAACTGTTTTTT.